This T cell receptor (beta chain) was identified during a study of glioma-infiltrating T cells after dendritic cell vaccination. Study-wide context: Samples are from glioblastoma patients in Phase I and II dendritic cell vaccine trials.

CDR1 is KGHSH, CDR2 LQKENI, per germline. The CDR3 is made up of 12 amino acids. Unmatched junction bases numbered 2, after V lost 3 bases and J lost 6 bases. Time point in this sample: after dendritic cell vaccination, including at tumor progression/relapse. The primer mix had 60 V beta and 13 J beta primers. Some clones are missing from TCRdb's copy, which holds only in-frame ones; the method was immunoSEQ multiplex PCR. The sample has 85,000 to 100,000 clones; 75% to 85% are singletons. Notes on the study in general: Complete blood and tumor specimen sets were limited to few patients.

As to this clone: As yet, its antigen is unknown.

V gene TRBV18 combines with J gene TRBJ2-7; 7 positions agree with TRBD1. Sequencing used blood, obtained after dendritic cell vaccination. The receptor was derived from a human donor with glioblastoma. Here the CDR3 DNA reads TGTGCCAGCTCACCCTGGACAGGCGAGCAGTACTTC. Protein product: CASSPWTGEQYF.